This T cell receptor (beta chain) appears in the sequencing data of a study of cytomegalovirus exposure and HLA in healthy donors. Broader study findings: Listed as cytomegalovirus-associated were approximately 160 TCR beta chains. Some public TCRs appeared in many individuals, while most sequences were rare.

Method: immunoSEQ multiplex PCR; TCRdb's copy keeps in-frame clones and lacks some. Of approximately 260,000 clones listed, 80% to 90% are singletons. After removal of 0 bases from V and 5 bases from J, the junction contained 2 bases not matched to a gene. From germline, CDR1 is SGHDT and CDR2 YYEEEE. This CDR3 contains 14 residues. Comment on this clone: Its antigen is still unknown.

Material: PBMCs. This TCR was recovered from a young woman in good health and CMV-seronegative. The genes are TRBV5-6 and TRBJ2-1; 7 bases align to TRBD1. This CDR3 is CASSLGTGNNEQFF. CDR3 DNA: TGTGCCAGCAGCTTGGGGACAGGCAACAATGAGCAGTTCTTC.